The rows below give T cell receptor beta chains drawn from one sample of a study of identical twins. In TCRdb, the 5' RACE reads were re-called with MiXCR into one record per CDR3 protein. The sample has roughly 220,000 distinct CDR3 sequences; roughly 7.1% are singletons. The sample was also linked to a second study, of T cells expressing NK-cell markers.

The source material was CD8+ T cells sorted from blood. These receptors originate from a young woman in good health. Both conserved end residues are trimmed from each CDR3. The listing skips clone size in some rows; elsewhere it reads once, few, many or a size class.

V,size,J,CDR3
TRBV10-3,few,TRBJ2-3,AISETTSGRRSDTQY
TRBV7-9,many,TRBJ2-3,ASSLAVLGDTQY
TRBV11-1,few,TRBJ2-1,ASSLGGSSGSPNYNEQF
TRBV12-3/TRBV12-4,few,TRBJ2-3,ASIGGGGLTDTQY
TRBV27,few,TRBJ1-2,ASREADRPRHGYT
TRBV20-1,.,TRBJ2-1,SAFDQGQF
TRBV5-1,many,TRBJ2-5,ASSLGNWDSGETQY
TRBV6-5,.,TRBJ2-7,ASSSQGVRYEQY
TRBV6-2/TRBV6-3,few,TRBJ2-1,ASSYGSEQF
TRBV11-3,few,TRBJ2-1,ASSLNAGGYPNEQF
TRBV5-1,few,TRBJ2-7,ASSPGGPWYEQY
TRBV18,many,TRBJ2-5,ASSPNGETQY
TRBV5-5,many,TRBJ2-1,ASSAGPDESYNEQF
TRBV27,.,TRBJ1-5,ASMRGGGWGGNQPQH
TRBV7-6,few,TRBJ1-2,ASSLPTDARGYT
TRBV29-1,many,TRBJ2-7,SVEDRVTFPYEQY
TRBV7-9,few,TRBJ2-1,ASRGQGIYNEQF
TRBV9,few,TRBJ2-1,ASSQLAGGPTYEQF
TRBV27,many,TRBJ2-2,ASRMDPNTGELF
TRBV11-3,.,TRBJ1-1,ASNRRGMNTEAF
TRBV28,few,TRBJ2-7,ANHEQY
TRBV13,.,TRBJ2-2,ASSLTGSRTGELF
TRBV3-1,.,TRBJ2-3,ASSPRMLAGPLDTQY
TRBV29-1,few,TRBJ1-2,SVEDSQGYT
TRBV25-1,many,TRBJ2-3,ASSRAGDTQY
TRBV15,many,TRBJ1-1,ATSSSGRNTEAF
TRBV2,few,TRBJ2-1,ARWRDRVYNEQF
TRBV20-1,few,TRBJ1-1,SAFPDSGTEAF
TRBV4-1,few,TRBJ2-1,ASSRTRIEAQVEQF
TRBV29-1,few,TRBJ2-1,SVDLRGDSYNEQF
TRBV29-1,few,TRBJ1-1,SVETNTEAF
TRBV7-9,few,TRBJ2-2,ASSLDAVELF
TRBV27,few,TRBJ2-7,ASSLSRGLTYEQY
TRBV6-1,few,TRBJ2-1,ASTGGRTSGGNEQF
TRBV4-3,few,TRBJ2-2,ASSPGIHGELF
TRBV10-1,few,TRBJ2-5,ASSDIPDGGKQTQY
TRBV12-3/TRBV12-4,.,TRBJ1-6,ASSLRSINSPLH
TRBV6-6,many,TRBJ1-1,ASLGGGEAF
TRBV4-2,.,TRBJ2-1,ASSQDTPPEQF
TRBV2,.,TRBJ2-7,ASSEALIWVIPYEQY
TRBV5-1,many,TRBJ2-7,ASSYTGTGNYEQY
TRBV2,few,TRBJ2-3,ARQEVADTQY
TRBV25-1,many,TRBJ2-7,ASSESGGWNEQY
TRBV7-9,many,TRBJ2-1,ASSGVNEQF
TRBV5-5,.,TRBJ2-3,ASSLEGDGGDTQY
TRBV9,few,TRBJ2-7,ASSVGGTSGSYEQY
TRBV12-3/TRBV12-4,.,TRBJ1-2,ASSLDRTAFYGYT
TRBV20-1,many,TRBJ2-3,SARLAGAFTDTQY
TRBV7-8,.,TRBJ2-4,ASSLWGDLAKNIQY
TRBV9,few,TRBJ2-5,ASSAQDYPGETQY
TRBV3-1,many,TRBJ2-1,ASSQEGSQGTNEQF
TRBV24-1,few,TRBJ2-2,ATSDLLAGELF
TRBV27,.,TRBJ2-3,ASSLLLAGGSNTQY
TRBV5-8,few,TRBJ2-7,ASSSDPEQY
TRBV12-3/TRBV12-4,few,TRBJ1-2,ASTPTGGWGYT
TRBV5-1,many,TRBJ1-1,ASSYSRGAYRWYGAF
TRBV4-1,.,TRBJ2-7,ASSQAMEGAYEQY
TRBV27,few,TRBJ2-7,ASSWRESGYEQY
TRBV29-1,many,TRBJ2-3,SVTRDRSTDTQY
TRBV7-6,few,TRBJ2-7,ASSEIGLAAEQY